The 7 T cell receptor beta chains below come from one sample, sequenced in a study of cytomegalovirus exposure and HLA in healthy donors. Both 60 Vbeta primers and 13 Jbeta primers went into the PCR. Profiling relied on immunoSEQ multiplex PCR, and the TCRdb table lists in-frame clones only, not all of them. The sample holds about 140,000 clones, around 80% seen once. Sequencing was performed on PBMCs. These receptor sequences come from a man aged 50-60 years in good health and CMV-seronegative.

The CDR3 here is CASSTRTANNYGYTF. DNA for the CDR3: TGTGCCAGTAGTACACGGACAGCAAATAACTATGGCTACACCTTC. This rearrangement joins TRBV19 to TRBJ1-2; maybe TRBD1 (6 bases). Trimming stripped 4 bases from V and 1 base from J, with 13 bases between. CDR3 length equals 15 residues. In germline, CDR1 is LNHDA, CDR2 SQIVND (reference sequence). Combining the CDR3 with reference TRBV19 and TRBJ1-2 gives the whole variable domain DGGITQSPKYLFRKEGQNVTLSCEQNLNHDAMYWYRQDPGQGLRLIYYSQIVNDFQKGDIAEGYSVSREKKESFPLTVTSAQKNPTAFYLCASSTRTANNYGYTFGSGTRLTVV.

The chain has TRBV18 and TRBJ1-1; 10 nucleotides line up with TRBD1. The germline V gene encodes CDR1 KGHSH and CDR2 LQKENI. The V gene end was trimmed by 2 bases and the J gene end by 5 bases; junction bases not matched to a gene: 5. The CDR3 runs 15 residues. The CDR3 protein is CASSPDRGRGTEAFF. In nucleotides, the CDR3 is TGTGCCAGCTCACCAGACAGGGGGCGGGGGACTGAAGCTTTCTTT.

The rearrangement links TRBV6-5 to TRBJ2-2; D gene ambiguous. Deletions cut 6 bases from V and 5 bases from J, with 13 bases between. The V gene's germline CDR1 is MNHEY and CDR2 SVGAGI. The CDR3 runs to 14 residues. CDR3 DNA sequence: TGTGCCAGCAGCCCCGGGTCCGGGACCGGGGAGCTGTTTTTT. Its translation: CASSPGSGTGELFF.

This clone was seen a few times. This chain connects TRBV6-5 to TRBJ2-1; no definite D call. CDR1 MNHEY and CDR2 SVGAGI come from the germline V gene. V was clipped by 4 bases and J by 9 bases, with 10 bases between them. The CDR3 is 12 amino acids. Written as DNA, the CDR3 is TGTGCCAGCAGTTTCGCTAGAGGTGAGCAGTTCTTC. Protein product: CASSFARGEQFF.

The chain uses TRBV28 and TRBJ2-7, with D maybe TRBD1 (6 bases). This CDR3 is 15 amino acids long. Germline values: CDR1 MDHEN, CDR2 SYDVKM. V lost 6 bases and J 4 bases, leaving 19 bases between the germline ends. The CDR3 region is CASSLTGPPEYEQYF. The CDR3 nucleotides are TGTGCCAGCAGCTTGACAGGCCCTCCGGAATACGAGCAGTACTTC.

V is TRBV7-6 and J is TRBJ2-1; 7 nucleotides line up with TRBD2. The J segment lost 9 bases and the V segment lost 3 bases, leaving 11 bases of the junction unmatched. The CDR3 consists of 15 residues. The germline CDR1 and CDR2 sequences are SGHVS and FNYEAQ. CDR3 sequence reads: CASSFRSGERSEQFF. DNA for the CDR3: TGTGCCAGCAGCTTTCGGAGCGGGGAGAGGAGTGAGCAGTTCTTC. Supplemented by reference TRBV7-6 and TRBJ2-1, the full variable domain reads GAGVSQSPRYKVTKRGQDVALRCDPISGHVSLYWYRQALGQGPEFLTYFNYEAQQDKSGLPNDRFSAERPEGSISTLTIQRTEQRDSAMYRCASSFRSGERSEQFFGPGTRLTVL.

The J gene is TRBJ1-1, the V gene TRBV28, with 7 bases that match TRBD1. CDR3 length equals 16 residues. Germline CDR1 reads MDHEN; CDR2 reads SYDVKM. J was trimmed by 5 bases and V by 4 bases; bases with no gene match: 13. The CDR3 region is CASSYPQTGRITEAFF. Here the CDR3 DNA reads TGTGCCAGCAGTTACCCCCAGACAGGGAGGATAACTGAAGCTTTCTTT.